These T cell receptor beta chains were read from a single sample in a study of blood T cells in healthy people across ages. One entry per CDR3 protein results from TCRdb running MiXCR on the 5' RACE reads. The table lists around 1,800,000 distinct CDR3 sequences, 30% to 40% of them singletons. The sequenced material came from blood. The receptors originated from a human donor in good health. The CDR3 runs from the conserved cysteine through the conserved F or W. D genes are given only for firm matches. The size of a clone is reported for some rows only, either as once, few or many, or as a class for expanded clones.

>TRBV20-1|-|TRBD2|TRBJ2-1
TGCAGAGCCGTTTGCGGGGGGGCTTCTGAGCAGTTCTTC
CRAVCGGASEQFF
>TRBV29-1|-|-|TRBJ2-1
TGCAGCGTTGAAACCCTCCTCTACAATGAGCAGTTCTTC
CSVETLLYNEQFF
>TRBV5-8|few|-|TRBJ2-7
TGTGCCAGCACCATCCATAGGGCAGGGAATAGAGACGAGCAGTACTTC
CASTIHRAGNRDEQYF
>TRBV27|-|-|TRBJ2-3
TGTGCCAGCAAGAAGAGGGGGGGCACAGATACGCAGTATTTT
CASKKRGGTDTQYF
>TRBV7-9|few|-|TRBJ2-3
TGTGCCAGCAGCTTAGACCCCCGGAGTCGACTAACTAGCACAGATACGCAGTATTTT
CASSLDPRSRLTSTDTQYF
>TRBV2|-|TRBD2|TRBJ2-4
TGTGCCAGCAGTTTGCTAGCGGTATTGGGGAACATTCAGTACTTC
CASSLLAVLGNIQYF
>TRBV28|-|TRBD1|TRBJ2-7
TGTGCCAGCAGGGTGCGGACAGGGGGGGCCTACGAGCAGTACTTC
CASRVRTGGAYEQYF
>TRBV2|-|TRBD1|TRBJ1-1
TGTGCCAGCAGACGGGACAGTGGGAACACTGAAGCTTTCTTT
CASRRDSGNTEAFF
>TRBV20-1|few|-|TRBJ1-1
TGCAGTGCTGGAGATTTCTCGGGCTATAAAGCTTTCTTT
CSAGDFSGYKAFF
>TRBV11-2|-|TRBD2|TRBJ2-1
TGTGCCAGCAGCTTAGATGGGTCTAGCGGGGCCCACAATGAGCAGTTCTTC
CASSLDGSSGAHNEQFF
>TRBV11-2|few|TRBD2|TRBJ2-7
TGTGCCAGCAGCTCACACCTTAGCGGGGGCCGGGTTATAAACTACGAGCAGTACTTC
CASSSHLSGGRVINYEQYF
>TRBV20-1|few|-|TRBJ1-1
TGCAGTGCTTTTTATGGGAACACTGAAGCTTTCTTT
CSAFYGNTEAFF
>TRBV19|-|-|TRBJ1-1
TGTGCCAGTAGCGATCCGGGAATGGACACTGAAGCTTTCTTT
CASSDPGMDTEAFF
>TRBV12-3/TRBV12-4|-|TRBD1|TRBJ1-1
TGTGCCAGCACCAGATTAGACAGGGTGGGCACTGAAGCTTTCTTT
CASTRLDRVGTEAFF
>TRBV28|-|-|TRBJ1-1
TGTGCCACCGGAACAGGGATGAACACTGAAGCTTTCTTT
CATGTGMNTEAFF
>TRBV7-2|-|TRBD1|TRBJ2-1
TGTGCCAGCAGCTCCCGTAGCGGACAGGGTTTCAATGAGCAGTTCTTC
CASSSRSGQGFNEQFF
>TRBV20-1|-|-|TRBJ2-3
TGCAGTGCTACCTACAGGGATGCGAGCACAGATACGCAGTATTTT
CSATYRDASTDTQYF
>TRBV5-6|-|-|TRBJ1-2
TGTGCCAGCATCGAATGGGGTAACAACTATGGCTACACCTTC
CASIEWGNNYGYTF
>TRBV4-2|-|-|TRBJ1-1
TGTGCCAGCAGCACACCGGGACATACGGGCACTGAAGCTTTCTTT
CASSTPGHTGTEAFF
>TRBV20-1|-|-|TRBJ1-5
TGCAGTGCTCAGAGGGAGACAAAATACAATCAGCCCCAGCATTTT
CSAQRETKYNQPQHF
>TRBV15|few|-|TRBJ2-1
TGTGCCACCAGCAGAGATTTAGGGGTCAATGAGCAGTTCTTC
CATSRDLGVNEQFF
>TRBV4-1|few|-|TRBJ2-7
TGCGCCAGCAGCCGAACACAGGGACCCCCCGGGGAGGAGGAGCAGTACTTC
CASSRTQGPPGEEEQYF
>TRBV30|-|-|TRBJ2-4
TGTGCCTGGAGTGCGGTAGCAATGAACATTCAGTACTTC
CAWSAVAMNIQYF
>TRBV5-1|once|TRBD2|TRBJ2-2
TGCGCCAGCGGCCCAACCCCGGGACTAGCGAGAGACACCGGGGAGCTGTTTTTT
CASGPTPGLARDTGELFF
>TRBV20-1|few|-|TRBJ2-7
TGCAGTGCTTCAACAGGAGAGACCTACGAGCAGTACTTC
CSASTGETYEQYF
>TRBV20-1|few|TRBD2|TRBJ2-5
TGCAGTGCTAGCGGGCTAGCGGGGGCCCCTAGAGAGACCCAGTACTTC
CSASGLAGAPRETQYF
>TRBV9|-|TRBD2|TRBJ2-1
TGTGCCATCAGCGTAGATCCTCACAGCGGGGACGACTACAATGAGCAGTTCTTC
CAISVDPHSGDDYNEQFF
>TRBV7-9|-|TRBD1|TRBJ1-2
TGTGCCAGCAGCCCCGCAGGGGGCTCGATCGGGGGCTACACCTTC
CASSPAGGSIGGYTF
>TRBV28|many|-|TRBJ2-6
TGTGCCAGCAGTTTAAGGGGCGCTGGGGCCAACGTCCTGACTTTC
CASSLRGAGANVLTF
>TRBV15|-|TRBD1|TRBJ1-1
TGTGCCACCAGCAGAACAGGGGATACTGAAGCTTTCTTT
CATSRTGDTEAFF
>TRBV6-5|few|-|TRBJ2-5
TGTGCCAGCAGTTACGTGTCGGCCGAGACCCAGTACTTC
CASSYVSAETQYF
>TRBV19|-|-|TRBJ2-7
TGTGCCAGTAGTATTAGCGGACAAGCCTACGAGCAGTACTTC
CASSISGQAYEQYF
>TRBV5-6|-|TRBD1|TRBJ2-1
TGTGCCAGCAGCTTGTCGCCCGGGACAGGGCGGTTCTTC
CASSLSPGTGRFF
>TRBV20-1|-|-|TRBJ1-6
TGCAGTGCTAGGACAGGCTTGGGTTTTAATTCACCCCTCCACTTT
CSARTGLGFNSPLHF
>TRBV4-1|few|-|TRBJ2-7
TGCGCCAGCAGCCTTTTAGGCGGGGAAGAGCAGTACTTC
CASSLLGGEEQYF
>TRBV28|once|-|TRBJ2-5
TGTGCCAGCAGTTTCGATGGGGGCCGAGAGACCCAGTACTTC
CASSFDGGRETQYF
>TRBV11-2|many|TRBD1|TRBJ2-4
TGTGCCAGCAGCCCTTTCGTCCAGGGGGCCGCCAAAAACATTCAGTACTTC
CASSPFVQGAAKNIQYF
>TRBV11-2|-|-|TRBJ2-3
TGTGCCAGCAGCTTAGGAGAATCAAACACAGATACGCAGTATTTT
CASSLGESNTDTQYF
>TRBV5-1|-|TRBD2|TRBJ2-5
TGCGCCAGCAGCTTCACGCGGGGGGGCCTAGAACAAGAGACCCAGTACTTC
CASSFTRGGLEQETQYF
>TRBV15|-|-|TRBJ2-3
TGTGCCACCAGCAGGGACCCTAGCGCAGATACGCAGTATTTT
CATSRDPSADTQYF
>TRBV7-2|-|-|TRBJ1-6
TGTGCCAGCAGCTCAACCCCCCGGGGTGGTTCACCCCTCCACTTT
CASSSTPRGGSPLHF
>TRBV2|few|-|TRBJ2-1
TGTGCCAGAACGGACCAGCAGTTCTTC
CARTDQQFF
>TRBV21-1|few|-|TRBJ1-1
TGTGCCAGCAGCAAAATGGGACGGAGGGGCACTGAAGCTTTCTTT
CASSKMGRRGTEAFF
>TRBV28|many|-|TRBJ1-6
TGTGCCAGCAGCTTAGAAGATTCACCCCTCCACTTT
CASSLEDSPLHF
>TRBV13|-|-|TRBJ2-1
TGTGCCAGCAGCCCTTCTCCGGCCCCCAATGAGCAGTTCTTC
CASSPSPAPNEQFF
>TRBV7-6|few|-|TRBJ2-1
TGTGCCAGCAGCCCCTTCGAATACAATGAGCAGTTCTTC
CASSPFEYNEQFF
>TRBV7-6|-|-|TRBJ2-1
TGTGCCAGCAGCTTGGGCGGATTATTACGCTACAATGAGCAGTTCTTC
CASSLGGLLRYNEQFF
>TRBV7-3|-|TRBD2|TRBJ2-3
TGTGCCAGCAGCTTTTTCGGGGGGGCTCGCACAGATACGCAGTATTTT
CASSFFGGARTDTQYF
>TRBV6-2/TRBV6-3|-|TRBD1|TRBJ2-7
TGTGCCAGCCGTTGGGACAGGTCCTCCTACGAGCAGTACTTC
CASRWDRSSYEQYF
>TRBV29-1|-|-|TRBJ2-5
TGCAGCGTTAAGGACCAAATTTTCTACAATGAGCAGTACTTC
CSVKDQIFYNEQYF
>TRBV6-1|-|-|TRBJ2-7
TGTGCCAGCAGTGAAAGTCGCCCCAGGGTAGGGTACGAGCAGTACTTC
CASSESRPRVGYEQYF
>TRBV4-3|-|TRBD2|TRBJ2-1
TGCGCCAGCAGCCAAGATCTTTCTAGCGGGGGGGCCAATGAGCAGTTCTTC
CASSQDLSSGGANEQFF
>TRBV20-1|-|-|TRBJ1-1
TGCAGTGCTATACGCGGGACAGAAGCTTTCTTT
CSAIRGTEAFF
>TRBV10-3|-|TRBD1|TRBJ1-5
TGTGCCATCAGTGTGGACAGGGCTAATCAGCCCCAGCATTTT
CAISVDRANQPQHF